A single sample is the source of the 5 T cell receptor beta chains below, sequenced in a study of cytomegalovirus exposure and HLA in healthy donors. Using immunoSEQ multiplex PCR, the repertoire was profiled, and TCRdb retains in-frame clones only, with some absent. This table holds 120,000 to 150,000 clones, less than 90% found once. The sequenced sample was PBMCs. The receptors here all came from a woman younger than 30 in good health and CMV-seropositive.

The genes are TRBV11-1 and TRBJ2-7, with 9 bases matching TRBD1. Trimming cost V 5 bases and J 7 bases; bases outside gene matches: 6. The CDR3 totals 13 residues. The V gene's germline CDR1 is SGHAT and CDR2 FQDESV (reference sequence). Here the CDR3 reads CASSRDREREQYF. CDR3 DNA: TGTGCCAGCAGCCGGGACAGGGAACGTGAGCAGTACTTC. The variable domain in full, with the rest retrieved from reference TRBV11-1 and TRBJ2-7, is EAEVAQSPRYKITEKSQAVAFWCDPISGHATLYWYRQILGQGPELLVQFQDESVVDDSQLPKDRFSAERLKGVDSTLKIQPAELGDSAMYLCASSRDREREQYFGPGTRLTVT.

The count of this clone is one. The chain uses TRBV11-2 and TRBJ2-3; 9 bases match TRBD2. CDR1 and CDR2 from the germline V gene are SGHAT and FQNNGV. This CDR3 is 15 amino acids long. V lost 5 bases and J lost 4; bases outside the gene matches: 7. The CDR3 loop reads CASSPLREGPDTQYF. CDR3 sequence (DNA): TGTGCCAGCAGCCCCCTGCGGGAGGGCCCAGATACGCAGTATTTT.

The chain recombines TRBV29-1 with TRBJ1-1; 9 nucleotides align to TRBD1. The germline gives CDR1 SQVTM, CDR2 ANQGSEA. Trimming removed 1 base from V and 1 base from J; junction bases left unmatched: 7. The CDR3 runs to 16 residues. The CDR3 coding sequence is TGCAGCGTTGAAGTGGGACAGGGTATATGGAACACTGAAGCTTTCTTT. Its protein product is CSVEVGQGIWNTEAFF.

Here the CDR3 DNA reads TGTGCCAGCAGGCAGGGGGCATCTGGAAACACCATATATTTT. Translation: CASRQGASGNTIYF. This rearrangement joins TRBV28 to TRBJ1-3; 8 bases are a match to TRBD1. Germline trimming cut 6 bases from V and 1 base from J; bases unmatched to any gene: 2. Germline V gene lookup returns CDR1 MDHEN and CDR2 SYDVKM. The CDR3 extends over 14 amino acids.

The chain employs TRBV11-1 and TRBJ2-2; 11 positions agree with TRBD2. This CDR3 has 17 amino acids. The junction had 9 bases not matched to a gene; V was cut back by 4 bases and J by 5 bases. Germline CDR1 reads SGHAT; CDR2 reads FQDESV (reference sequence). CDR3 residues: CASSSYGTSGLTGELFF. For the CDR3, the DNA is TGTGCCAGCAGCTCCTACGGGACTAGCGGTTTAACCGGGGAGCTGTTTTTT.